These 5 T cell receptor beta chains were sequenced from one sample in a study of blood T cell repertoires in COVID-19. Using immunoSEQ multiplex PCR, the repertoire was profiled, and TCRdb retains in-frame clones only, with some absent. The sample gives some 200,000 clones, about 85% of which show up once; 15% to 20% is in the top ten. What was sequenced was peripheral blood. These receptors all come from an elderly woman with active or convalescent COVID-19.

The rearrangement joins TRBV28 to TRBJ1-5; 8 bases agree with TRBD1. The CDR3 is 17 residues long. The junction had 14 bases not matched to a gene; V was cut back by 5 bases and J by 5 bases. The V gene's germline CDR1 is MDHEN and CDR2 SYDVKM. CDR3 nucleotide sequence: TGTGCCAGCAGTACTAGGGTAGGACAGGGTCTTGATCAGCCCCAGCATTTT. It specifies CASSTRVGQGLDQPQHF.

This chain connects TRBV30 to TRBJ2-1, with TRBD2 identical over 7 bases. The V and J ends lost 5 bases and 5 bases, in that order; junction bases with no gene match: 0. This CDR3 is 11 amino acids long. CDR1 is GTSNPN, CDR2 SVGIG, per germline (reference sequence). The CDR3 region is CAWGLDNEQFF. The CDR3 nucleotides are TGTGCCTGGGGACTAGACAATGAGCAGTTCTTC.

The rearrangement joins TRBV5-6 to TRBJ2-5, with D tentatively TRBD2 (6 bases). This CDR3 comprises 15 residues. Germline V lookup: CDR1 SGHDT, CDR2 YYEEEE. The germline V and J ends were trimmed by 0 bases and 4 bases, with 13 bases remaining between them. CDR3 bases: TGTGCCAGCAGCTTGGAGGCGGGGCCCGGAGAGACCCAGTACTTC. It translates to CASSLEAGPGETQYF.

This clone was seen a few times. The gene calls are TRBV7-8 and TRBJ1-3; D remains unclear. Germline CDR1 and CDR2: SGHVS and FQNEAQ. CDR3 size: 14 residues. V lost 3 bases and J 1 base, leaving 7 bases between the germline ends. The CDR3 sequence: CASSFSRSGNTIYF. CDR3 DNA sequence: TGTGCCAGCAGCTTTTCGCGTTCTGGAAACACCATATATTTT.

V gene TRBV4-1 combines with J gene TRBJ2-5; 12 nucleotides line up with TRBD2. Germline V lookup: CDR1 MGHRA, CDR2 YSYEKL. The CDR3 has 16 amino acids. With 4 bases clipped from V and 2 bases from J, the junction kept 5 bases outside the gene matches. The CDR3 coding sequence is TGCGCCAGCAGCCCGCTAGCGGGGGGGAGACAAGAGACCCAGTACTTC. Its translation is CASSPLAGGRQETQYF.